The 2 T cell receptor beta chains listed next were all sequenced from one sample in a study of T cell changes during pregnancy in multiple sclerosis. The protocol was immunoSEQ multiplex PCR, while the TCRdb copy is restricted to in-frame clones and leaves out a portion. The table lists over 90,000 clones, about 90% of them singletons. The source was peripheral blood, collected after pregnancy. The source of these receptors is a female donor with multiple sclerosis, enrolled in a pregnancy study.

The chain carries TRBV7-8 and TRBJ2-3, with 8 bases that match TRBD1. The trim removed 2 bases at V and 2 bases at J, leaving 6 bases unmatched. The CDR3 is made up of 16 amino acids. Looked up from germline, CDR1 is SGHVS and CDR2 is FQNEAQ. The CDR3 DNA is TGTGCCAGCAGCTTACCCGGGACAGGCCCCACAGATACGCAGTATTTT. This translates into CASSLPGTGPTDTQYF.

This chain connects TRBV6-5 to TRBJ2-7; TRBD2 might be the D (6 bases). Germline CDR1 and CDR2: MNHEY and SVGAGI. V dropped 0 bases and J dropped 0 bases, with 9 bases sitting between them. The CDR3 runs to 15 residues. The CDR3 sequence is CASSYSSGASYEQYF. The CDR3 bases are TGTGCCAGCAGTTACTCTAGCGGCGCCTCCTACGAGCAGTACTTC.